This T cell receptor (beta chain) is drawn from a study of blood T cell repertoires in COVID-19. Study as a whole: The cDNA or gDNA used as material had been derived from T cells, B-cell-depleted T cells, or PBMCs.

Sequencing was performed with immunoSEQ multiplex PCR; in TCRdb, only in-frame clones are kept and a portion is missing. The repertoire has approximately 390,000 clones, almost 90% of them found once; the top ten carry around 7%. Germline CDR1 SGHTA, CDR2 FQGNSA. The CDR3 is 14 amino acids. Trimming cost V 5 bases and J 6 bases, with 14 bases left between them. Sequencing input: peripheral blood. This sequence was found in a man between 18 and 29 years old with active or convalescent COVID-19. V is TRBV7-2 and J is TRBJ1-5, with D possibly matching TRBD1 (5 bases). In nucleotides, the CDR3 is TGTGCCAGCAGCGGAAGGAGGGGCGGTCAGCCCCAGCATTTT. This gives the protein CASSGRRGGQPQHF.